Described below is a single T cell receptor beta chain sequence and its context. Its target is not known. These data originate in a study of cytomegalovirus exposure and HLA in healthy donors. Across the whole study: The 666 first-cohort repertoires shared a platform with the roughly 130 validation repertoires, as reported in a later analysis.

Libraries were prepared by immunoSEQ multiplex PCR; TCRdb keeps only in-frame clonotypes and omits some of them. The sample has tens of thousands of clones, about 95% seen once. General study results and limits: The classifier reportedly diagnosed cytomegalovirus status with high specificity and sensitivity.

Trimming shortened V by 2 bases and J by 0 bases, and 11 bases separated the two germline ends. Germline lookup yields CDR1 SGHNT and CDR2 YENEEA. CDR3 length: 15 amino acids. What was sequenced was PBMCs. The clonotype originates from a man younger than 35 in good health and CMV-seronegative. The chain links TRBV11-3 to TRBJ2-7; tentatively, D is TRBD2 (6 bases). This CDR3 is CASSLSGGTSYEQYF. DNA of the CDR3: TGTGCCAGCAGCTTATCCGGCGGGACCTCCTACGAGCAGTACTTC.